This T cell receptor beta chain originates from a study of CD8 T cells in Susac syndrome. About the study: Blood was drawn from Susac syndrome patients while they were therapy-naive, on corticosteroids, or on intravenous immunoglobulin alone. General study points: Peak Susac CD8+ clonal expansion occurred in TEMRA cells and active patients.

Reverse transcription of about 0.5 to 1 ug RNA was performed with random hexamers. A single record per CDR3 protein comes from TCRdb applying MiXCR to the immunoSEQ multiplex PCR reads. The data contain nearly 110,000 distinct CDR3 sequences, approximately 93% of them singletons. This clonotype appeared a single time. Antigen unknown. The sequenced material came from CD8+ T cells from PBMCs. The sequence came from a human donor with Susac syndrome.

CDR3 in amino acids: CASSHRDSLSNEKLFF. The CDR3, as DNA: TGCGCCAGCAGCCACCGGGACAGCCTTTCTAATGAAAAACTGTTTTTT. V is TRBV4-1 and J is TRBJ1-4, with 7 bases fitting TRBD1. Germline CDR1 and CDR2: MGHRA and YSYEKL. The CDR3 consists of 16 residues. Trimming cost V 3 bases and J 3 bases; bases outside gene matches: 7.